This T cell receptor (beta chain) was observed in a study of cytomegalovirus exposure and HLA in healthy donors. Germline lookup yields CDR1 LNHDA and CDR2 SQIVND (reference sequence). V shed 6 bases, J shed 4 bases, and the junction held 4 bases outside the gene matches. The CDR3 has 13 residues. It was with 60 Vbeta and 13 Jbeta primers that the PCR ran. The table came from immunoSEQ multiplex PCR; TCRdb's copy has only in-frame clones and leaves some out. The sample records about 210,000 clones, approximately 81% being singletons. The sequence was obtained from a girl aged 2-10 years in good health and CMV-seronegative. The V and J genes are TRBV19 and TRBJ1-2, with 8 bases that match TRBD1. Sequencing was carried out using PBMCs. The CDR3 bases are TGTGCCAGTAGAAGGGACAGGACCTATGGCTACACCTTC. This codes for CASRRDRTYGYTF.